Here is one TCR beta chain with its context. Its antigen is unknown. The data originate from a study of T cell responses to AZD1222 COVID-19 vaccine. Study outcomes and limitations: Clonal diversity may have been underestimated in mostly white British donors. AZD1222 recipients seropositive at baseline numbered only 6 or 7. Repertoire samples came only from after the peak T cell response. Along spike, vaccine-associated CD4 TCRs were found throughout, with dominance at 160-218 and 743-854.

Trimming took off 3 bases at V and 5 bases at J, with 12 bases between the two ends. This CDR3 region has 15 residues. The germline CDR1 and CDR2 sequences are KGHDR and SFDVKD. Produced via immunoSEQ multiplex PCR; TCRdb's table is partial and in-frame only. The sample shows tens of thousands of clones, 87% of them seen only once. The genes are TRBV24-1 and TRBJ2-2; D may be TRBD1 (6 bases). Specimen: peripheral blood, collected 28 days after the second AZD1222 dose. The origin of this receptor is an adult who received the AZD1222 COVID-19 vaccine. CDR3 residues: CATSDQYRDTGELFF. DNA of the CDR3: TGTGCCACCAGTGATCAATACAGGGATACCGGGGAGCTGTTTTTT.